The text below deals with one TCR beta chain. Its antigen is not known. The data are from a study of metastatic and nonmetastatic thyroid tumors. Whole-study context: For malignant and benign thyroid patients, tumor or nodule tissue and blood were the sources whose repertoires were compared.

Each patient went into thyroid surgery without having received any treatment. Points from the study as a whole: For both blood and tumor, malignant thyroid tumors reportedly showed significantly higher TCR beta diversity than benign nodules did.

This CDR3 is built from 12 residues. Per the germline V gene, CDR1 is SGHNT and CDR2 is YYREEE (reference sequence). Trimming took 0 bases from V and 5 from J, leaving 6 bases between them. Original processing methods: For papillary thyroid cancer, a distant-metastasis classifier was constructed from CDR3 differences observed across clinicopathological groups. TCRdb reanalyzed the PCR reads with MiXCR. The V and J calls, along with clone size, are taken from TCRdb and not from the paper's own processing. There are approximately 26,000 clones in the sample; roughly 25% occur only once, and more than 5% lies in the top ten.

The source is a female donor with papillary thyroid cancer or a benign thyroid nodule (not recorded which). Some clones in this sample may be carry-over from other donors' samples. The chain carries TRBV5-4 and TRBJ2-7; perhaps TRBD2 as D (5 bases). The sequencing sample was made of blood. CDR3 DNA sequence: TGTGCCAGCAGCTTGGCGGGGAACGAGCAGTACTTC. This encodes CASSLAGNEQYF.